The 30 T cell receptor beta chains given below trace back to one sample, sequenced in a study of blood T cell repertoires in COVID-19. Here immunoSEQ multiplex PCR was the method, and the copy in TCRdb shows in-frame clones only, minus some. The data show tens of thousands of clones, with 75% to 90% seen just once and about 13% held by the top ten. Specimen: peripheral blood. All receptors derive from a human donor with active COVID-19. The donor label of this sample is uncertain.

The gene calls are TRBV6-5 and TRBJ2-5; possible D gene TRBD1, 5 bases. The CDR3 covers 14 residues. Germline lookup yields CDR1 MNHEY and CDR2 SVGAGI. Between the trimmed V and J ends, which lost 2 bases and 2 bases, there was a span of 9 bases. CDR3 sequence: CASSYGARQETQYF. The DNA of the CDR3 is TGTGCCAGCAGTTACGGGGCCAGGCAAGAGACCCAGTACTTC.

V usage is TRBV24-1 and J usage is TRBJ2-1; 12 bases are a match to TRBD1. Germline V gene sequence: CDR1 KGHDR, CDR2 SFDVKD. Germline trimming cut 5 bases from V and 1 base from J; bases unmatched to any gene: 11. There are 19 residues in the CDR3. The CDR3 coding sequence is TGTGCCACCAGTGCAACACCGGGACAGGGGGCGGCGTCCTACAATGAGCAGTTCTTC. Translating gives CATSATPGQGAASYNEQFF.

J is TRBJ1-5 and V is TRBV5-1; D gene unclear. Germline values: CDR1 SGHRS, CDR2 YFSETQ. The CDR3 is made up of 15 amino acids. Trimming removed 4 bases from V and 3 bases from J, with 14 bases in between. CDR3 region: CASSLGEAHNQPQHF. In DNA, the CDR3 is TGCGCCAGCAGCCTTGGGGAGGCCCACAATCAGCCCCAGCATTTT.

The V and J genes are TRBV29-1 and TRBJ1-4; a weak D match, TRBD1 (5 bases). Germline V gene data show CDR1 as SQVTM and CDR2 as ANQGSEA. V lost 4 bases and J lost 4, with 10 bases in between. The CDR3 is 13 amino acids. CDR3 sequence: CSVGLGVNEKLFF. The CDR3 DNA is TGCAGCGTTGGCTTAGGGGTTAATGAAAAACTGTTTTTT.

The rearrangement uses TRBV10-3 and TRBJ2-2; D remains unclear. Germline loops: CDR1 ENHRY, CDR2 SYGVKD. Trimming removed 6 bases at V and 6 bases at J, with 8 bases between. CDR3 length: 12 residues. CDR3 DNA sequence: TGTGCCATCAGCGCACGGTCCGGGGAGCTGTTTTTT. Amino acids: CAISARSGELFF.

The chain uses TRBV24-1 and TRBJ2-2, with 7 bases aligning to TRBD2. This CDR3 has 18 amino acids. V trimming: 5 bases; J trimming: 0 bases; junction bases outside the gene matches: 11. Germline-derived CDR1 and CDR2 are KGHDR and SFDVKD. CDR3 nucleotide sequence: TGTGCCACCAGTGGCGGGGAGCAGCGGGGCGCGAACACCGGGGAGCTGTTTTTT. It yields the protein CATSGGEQRGANTGELFF.

The table lists this clone with a count of one. This chain links TRBV9 with TRBJ2-3, with 12 bases fitting TRBD2. V dropped 0 bases and J dropped 7; count of bases not matched to a gene: 3. The germline V gene has CDR1 SGDLS and CDR2 YYNGEE. CDR3 length: 15 amino acids. CDR3 coding DNA: TGTGCCAGCAGCGTAGAGCTAGCGGGGGGGAATACGCAGTATTTT. As protein: CASSVELAGGNTQYF.

The chain joins TRBV20-1 to TRBJ1-2; D is possibly TRBD1 (5 bases). This CDR3 is 13 amino acids long. Looked up from germline, CDR1 is DFQATT and CDR2 is SNEGSKA (reference sequence). The V end was cut by 3 bases, the J end by 2 bases, with 10 bases between. CDR3: CSASKDSNYGYTF. Written as DNA, the CDR3 is TGCAGTGCTAGTAAAGACAGCAACTATGGCTACACCTTC.

This clone has a single count. This sequence joins TRBV7-2 and TRBJ2-3; 11 nucleotides agree with TRBD1. The CDR3 loop spans 18 amino acids. Germline loops: CDR1 SGHTA, CDR2 FQGNSA. Trimming removed 1 base from V and 3 bases from J; junction bases left unmatched: 9. The CDR3 here is CASSLVGGQGAQTDTQYF. The CDR3 nucleotides read TGTGCCAGCAGCTTAGTAGGCGGACAGGGGGCGCAAACAGATACGCAGTATTTT.

The J gene is TRBJ2-2, the V gene TRBV7-9; 7 positions match TRBD1. Germline V gene lookup returns CDR1 SEHNR and CDR2 FQNEAQ (reference sequence). The CDR3 extends over 16 amino acids. J was trimmed by 8 bases and V by 5 bases; bases with no gene match: 14. The CDR3 region has the DNA TGTGCCAGCAGCAAGAAAAGGGGGCCCGACTTGGGGGAGCTGTTTTTT. This gives the protein CASSKKRGPDLGELFF. The full variable domain, rest sourced from reference TRBV7-9 and TRBJ2-2, is DTGVSQNPRHKITKRGQNVTFRCDPISEHNRLYWYRQTLGQGPEFLTYFQNEAQLEKSRLLSDRFSAERPKGSFSTLEIQRTEQGDSAMYLCASSKKRGPDLGELFFGEGSRLTVL.

The V gene is TRBV5-5, the J gene TRBJ1-3; TRBD1 matches 7 bases. Germline assignment: CDR1 SGHKS and CDR2 YYEKEE (reference sequence). This CDR3 is 15 amino acids long. V shed 4 bases and J 1 base; nucleotides not matched to a gene: 5. CDR3 DNA: TGTGCCAGCAGCCGGGAGACAGGGTCTGGAAACACCATATATTTT. The encoded protein is CASSRETGSGNTIYF. Full variable domain (rest looked up from reference TRBV5-5 and TRBJ1-3): DAGVTQSPTHLIKTRGQQVTLRCSPISGHKSVSWYQQVLGQGPQFIFQYYEKEERGRGNFPDRFSARQFPNYSSELNVNALLLGDSALYLCASSRETGSGNTIYFGEGSWLTVV.

The V call is TRBV7-8, the J call TRBJ2-1; 13 bases agree with TRBD2. V gave up 5 bases and J gave up 0 bases; unmatched junction bases: 10. The CDR3 is 19 amino acids. CDR1 and CDR2 (germline): SGHVS, FQNEAQ. The CDR3 coding sequence is TGTGCCAGCAGCCATCCGGGACTAGCGGGGATCAGCTCCTACAATGAGCAGTTCTTC. Translation gives CASSHPGLAGISSYNEQFF.

This chain's CDR3 is CATSRGVEYEQYF. In DNA, the CDR3 is TGTGCCACCAGCAGAGGTGTGGAGTACGAGCAGTACTTC. This chain joins TRBV15 and TRBJ2-7; D is unresolved. V was pared by 1 base and J by 4 bases, with 8 bases between. CDR1 is LNHNV and CDR2 is YYDKDF in the germline V gene (reference sequence). CDR3 length: 13 residues.

The V and J genes are TRBV5-1 and TRBJ2-7, with TRBD2 matching 7 bases. The CDR3 runs 17 residues. CDR1 SGHRS and CDR2 YFSETQ come from the germline V gene. V shed 5 bases, J shed 3 bases, and the junction held 17 bases outside the gene matches. In nucleotides, the CDR3 is TGCGCCAGCAGAAAGGAGCTAGCGGCGCTCGAACTCTACGAGCAGTACTTC. This encodes CASRKELAALELYEQYF.

This clone qualifies as medium-sized. The J gene is TRBJ2-7, the V gene TRBV28; 9 bases align to TRBD1. Per the germline V gene, CDR1 is MDHEN and CDR2 is SYDVKM. This CDR3 region has 15 residues. J was trimmed by 7 bases and V by 1 base; bases with no gene match: 8. CDR3 DNA sequence: TGTGCCAGCAGTTTATTTGGGACAGGGATTGGAGAGCAGTACTTC. It codes for CASSLFGTGIGEQYF. The full variable domain, rest sourced from reference TRBV28 and TRBJ2-7, is DVKVTQSSRYLVKRTGEKVFLECVQDMDHENMFWYRQDPGLGLRLIYFSYDVKMKEKGDIPEGYSVSREKKERFSLILESASTNQTSMYLCASSLFGTGIGEQYFGPGTRLTVT.

The chain recombines TRBV9 with TRBJ1-1; TRBD1 matches at 8 bases. Looked up from germline, CDR1 is SGDLS and CDR2 is YYNGEE. Unmatched junction bases numbered 9, after V lost 3 bases and J lost 8 bases. CDR3 size: 14 residues. The CDR3 here is CASSASGQVGEAFF. The CDR3, as DNA: TGTGCCAGCAGCGCCTCGGGACAGGTGGGGGAAGCTTTCTTT.

CDR3 sequence (DNA): TGTGCCAGCAGCGTAGACCTTGGCGGTAACACAGATACGCAGTATTTT. It codes for CASSVDLGGNTDTQYF. The chain joins TRBV9 to TRBJ2-3, with D unclear. V was shortened by 0 bases and J by 2 bases, with 13 bases between the two germline ends. The CDR3 contains 16 residues. Germline V gives CDR1 SGDLS, CDR2 YYNGEE.

The rearrangement joins TRBV5-1 to TRBJ2-7; 10 nucleotides agree with TRBD2. V trimming: 2 bases; J trimming: 0 bases; junction bases outside the gene matches: 2. Germline assignment: CDR1 SGHRS and CDR2 YFSETQ. The CDR3 is 15 amino acids. CDR3 coding DNA: TGCGCCAGCAGCTTCTCTAGCGGGAGCTCCTACGAGCAGTACTTC. As protein: CASSFSSGSSYEQYF. Based on the CDR3 plus reference TRBV5-1 and TRBJ2-7, the full variable domain is KAGVTQTPRYLIKTRGQQVTLSCSPISGHRSVSWYQQTPGQGLQFLFEYFSETQRNKGNFPGRFSGRQFSNSRSEMNVSTLELGDSALYLCASSFSSGSSYEQYFGPGTRLTVT.

In this sample, this clone turned up a few times. At one end, the junction sequence differs from germline, possibly due to a read error. The chain has TRBV7-7 and TRBJ2-2; tentative D call: TRBD2 (6 bases). The CDR3 contains 18 residues. Germline V gene data show CDR1 as SSHAT and CDR2 as FNYEAQ (reference sequence). The CDR3 protein is CASSLVMVAGGNTGELFF. The CDR3 bases are TGTGCTAGCAGCTTAGTTATGGTCGCCGGGGGGAACACCGGGGAGCTGTTTTTT.

This rearrangement joins TRBV6-1 to TRBJ2-6; D gene ambiguous. This CDR3 has 16 residues. Germline V lookup: CDR1 MNHNS, CDR2 SASEGT. Trimming took off 2 bases at V and 1 base at J, with 9 bases between the two ends. Written as DNA, the CDR3 is TGTGCCAGCAGTGAAACAATTCCTTCTGGGGCCAACGTCCTGACTTTC. It is translated as CASSETIPSGANVLTF.

The chain couples TRBV7-8 to TRBJ2-1, with D perhaps matching TRBD1 (6 bases). CDR1 SGHVS and CDR2 FQNEAQ come from the germline V gene. Trimming took 8 bases from V and 0 from J, leaving 26 bases between them. The CDR3 contains 19 residues. The CDR3 DNA follows: TGTGCCAGCCAGCAACTGCTTGCCCCAGGGGACCCCTCCTACAATGAGCAGTTCTTC. Protein product: CASQQLLAPGDPSYNEQFF. Drawing the rest from reference TRBV7-8 and TRBJ2-1, the complete variable domain is GAGVSQSPRYKVAKRGQDVALRCDPISGHVSLFWYQQALGQGPEFLTYFQNEAQLDKSGLPSDRFFAERPEGSVSTLKIQRTQQEDSAVYLCASQQLLAPGDPSYNEQFFGPGTRLTVL.

This clone occurred once. The V call is TRBV2, the J call TRBJ1-2, with D hard to call. The length of the CDR3 is 13 residues. Germline loops: CDR1 SNHLY, CDR2 FYNNEI. Trimming removed 5 bases at V and 0 bases at J, with 7 bases between. CDR3 DNA: TGTGCCAGCAGTACTTCCTCTAACTATGGCTACACCTTC. Residues: CASSTSSNYGYTF. Variable domain in full (rest from reference TRBV2 and TRBJ1-2): EPEVTQTPSHQVTQMGQEVILRCVPISNHLYFYWYRQILGQKVEFLVSFYNNEISEKSEIFDDQFSVERPDGSNFTLKIRSTKLEDSAMYFCASSTSSNYGYTFGSGTRLTVV.

This clone was picked up one time. The rearrangement uses TRBV2 and TRBJ2-7, with a possible D match to TRBD1 (5 bases). Trimming cost V 2 bases and J 3 bases, with 17 bases left between them. The CDR3 contains 16 residues. Germline V lookup: CDR1 SNHLY, CDR2 FYNNEI. Here the CDR3 DNA reads TGTGCCAGCAGTGAAAGGGTAGCCGGACACCTCTACGAGCAGTACTTC. Translation gives CASSERVAGHLYEQYF.

The V gene is TRBV11-3, the J gene TRBJ2-5; perhaps TRBD1 as D (6 bases). The CDR3 contains 14 residues. V was pared by 5 bases and J by 3 bases, with 13 bases between. Germline-derived CDR1 and CDR2 are SGHNT and YENEEA. The CDR3 sequence: CASSRNQGKETQYF. The CDR3 region has the DNA TGTGCCAGCAGCCGAAATCAGGGGAAAGAGACCCAGTACTTC.

With regard to this clone: The junction departs from germline at one end; a sequencing error may be responsible. J is TRBJ1-1 and V is TRBV11-3; a weak D match, TRBD1 (5 bases). This CDR3 is built from 14 residues. Germline V CDR1 and CDR2: SGHNT, YENEEA. CDR3 in amino acids: CASSLAGAGSESFF. DNA for the CDR3: TGTGCCAGCAGCTTGGCCGGCGCAGGGTCTGAATCTTTCTTT.

The chain combines TRBV18 with TRBJ2-7; maybe TRBD2 (5 bases). CDR1 is KGHSH, CDR2 LQKENI, per germline. Trimming removed 2 bases from V and 5 bases from J, with 13 bases in between. This CDR3 comprises 14 residues. The CDR3 region is CASSPGTSLNEQYF. The DNA of the CDR3 is TGTGCCAGCTCACCAGGAACTAGTCTAAACGAGCAGTACTTC.

This chain connects TRBV5-6 to TRBJ2-5, with TRBD1 as a possible D gene (5 bases). V gave up 2 bases and J gave up 4 bases, with 12 bases separating them. The CDR3 loop spans 14 amino acids. Germline assignment: CDR1 SGHDT and CDR2 YYEEEE. The CDR3 protein is CASSFGQNGETQYF. CDR3 DNA: TGTGCCAGCAGCTTTGGACAAAATGGAGAGACCCAGTACTTC.

CDR3 bases: TGTGCCAGCAGCTGGGGGCAGTCCCAAGAGACCCAGTACTTC. It codes for CASSWGQSQETQYF. The V call is TRBV7-9, the J call TRBJ2-5; D might be TRBD1 (6 bases). Trimming pared 4 bases from V and 1 base from J, leaving 10 bases between. The CDR3 is 14 residues long. From germline, CDR1 is SEHNR and CDR2 FQNEAQ (reference sequence).

The rearrangement uses TRBV6-2 or TRBV6-3 and TRBJ2-1; 11 nucleotides align to TRBD2. The CDR3 covers 16 residues. CDR1 is MNHEY and CDR2 is SVGEGT in the germline V gene. Trimming took 4 bases from V and 3 from J; bases not matched to a gene: 5. The CDR3: CASSLAGGYLYNEQFF. CDR3 coding DNA: TGTGCCAGCAGTTTAGCGGGAGGGTACCTCTACAATGAGCAGTTCTTC.

The chain recombines TRBV7-9 with TRBJ2-7; D is possibly TRBD1 (5 bases). The V gene lost 4 bases and the J gene lost 2 bases, with 12 bases spanning the gap. This CDR3 is 14 amino acids long. Germline CDR1 reads SEHNR; CDR2 reads FQNEAQ (reference sequence). Here the CDR3 DNA reads TGTGCCAGCAGCTCATTCACAGGAGCCTACGAGCAGTACTTC. Its protein product is CASSSFTGAYEQYF. The variable domain in full, with the rest retrieved from reference TRBV7-9 and TRBJ2-7, is DTGVSQNPRHKITKRGQNVTFRCDPISEHNRLYWYRQTLGQGPEFLTYFQNEAQLEKSRLLSDRFSAERPKGSFSTLEIQRTEQGDSAMYLCASSSFTGAYEQYFGPGTRLTVT.